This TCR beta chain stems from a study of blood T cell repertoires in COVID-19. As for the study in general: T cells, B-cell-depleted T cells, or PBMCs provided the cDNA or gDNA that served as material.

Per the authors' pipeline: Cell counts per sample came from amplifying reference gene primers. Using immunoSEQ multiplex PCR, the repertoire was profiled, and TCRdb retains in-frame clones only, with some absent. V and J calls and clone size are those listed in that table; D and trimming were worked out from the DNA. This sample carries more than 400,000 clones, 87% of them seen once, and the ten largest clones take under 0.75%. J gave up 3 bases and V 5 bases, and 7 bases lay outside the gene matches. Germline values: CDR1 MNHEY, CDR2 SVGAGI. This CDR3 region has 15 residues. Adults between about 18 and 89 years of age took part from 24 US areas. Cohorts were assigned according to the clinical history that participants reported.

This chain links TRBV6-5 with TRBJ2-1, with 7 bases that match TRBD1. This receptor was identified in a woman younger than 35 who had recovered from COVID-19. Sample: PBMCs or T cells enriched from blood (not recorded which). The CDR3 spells CASSRDRKNYNEQFF. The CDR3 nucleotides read TGTGCCAGCAGTCGGGACAGAAAAAACTACAATGAGCAGTTCTTC.